Shown below are 5 T cell receptor beta chains from a single sample sequenced in a study of T cell repertoires in cytomegalovirus infection. These receptors are not linked to any known antigen. MiXCR, applied by TCRdb to the reads, yields one record per CDR3 protein. The sample has a few hundred thousand distinct CDR3 sequences; almost 30% are singletons. The sample here was cultured PBMCs, taken from culture after CMV antigen stimulation. These TCRs come from a human donor in good health (CMV status not recorded). Some clones in this sample may be carry-over from other donors' samples.

V gene TRBV3-1 combines with J gene TRBJ1-2; D is perhaps TRBD1 (6 bases). The germline CDR1 and CDR2 sequences are LGHDT and YNNKEL (reference sequence). This CDR3 is 15 amino acids long. Trimming cost V 4 bases and J 0 bases, with 12 bases left between them. Here the CDR3 reads CASSRWGLSNYGYTF. The CDR3 region has the DNA TGTGCCAGCAGCCGTTGGGGGCTCTCTAACTATGGCTACACCTTC.

In its sample, this clonotype was seen many times. Here the CDR3 DNA reads TGCGCCAGCAGTGAGGCCCCGGAGGGGATGAAGTATGGCTACACCTTC. Its translation is CASSEAPEGMKYGYTF. This chain uses TRBV10-1 with TRBJ1-2; tentative D call: TRBD1 (5 bases). CDR1 is WNHNN and CDR2 is SYGVQD in the germline V gene (reference sequence). The CDR3 extends over 16 amino acids. The V and J ends lost 2 bases and 5 bases respectively, with 18 bases between them.

The V gene is TRBV6-1, the J gene TRBJ1-5; D ambiguous. Per germline, CDR1 MNHNS and CDR2 SASEGT. The CDR3 sequence is 16 residues long. V gave up 5 bases and J gave up 3 bases, with 17 bases separating them. The CDR3 DNA reads as TGTGCCAGCAGTCGATCGGTGCCGGGCCTCAATCAGCCCCAGCATTTT. This encodes CASSRSVPGLNQPQHF.

This clonotype was counted a few times. This rearrangement joins TRBV27 to TRBJ1-4; D is perhaps TRBD1 (5 bases). This CDR3 comprises 15 residues. Germline CDR1 reads MNHEY; CDR2 reads SMNVEV (reference sequence). Between the trimmed V and J ends, which lost 3 bases and 0 bases, there was a span of 8 bases. The CDR3 here is CASSFGASTNEKLFF. CDR3 DNA: TGTGCCAGCAGTTTCGGGGCCTCAACTAATGAAAAACTGTTTTTT. Full variable domain (missing parts from reference TRBV27 and TRBJ1-4): EAQVTQNPRYLITVTGKKLTVTCSQNMNHEYMSWYRQDPGLGLRQIYYSMNVEVTDKGDVPEGYKVSRKEKRNFPLILESPSPNQTSLYFCASSFGASTNEKLFFGSGTQLSVL.

In this sample, this clonotype turned up a few times. V usage is TRBV14 and J usage is TRBJ1-5; D remains unclear. Trimming removed 1 base from V and 3 bases from J, with 4 bases in between. The CDR3 runs 13 residues. Germline V lookup: CDR1 SGHDN, CDR2 FVKESK. The CDR3, as DNA: TGTGCCAGCAGCCAAGGCGTCAATCAGCCCCAGCATTTT. Translation gives CASSQGVNQPQHF.